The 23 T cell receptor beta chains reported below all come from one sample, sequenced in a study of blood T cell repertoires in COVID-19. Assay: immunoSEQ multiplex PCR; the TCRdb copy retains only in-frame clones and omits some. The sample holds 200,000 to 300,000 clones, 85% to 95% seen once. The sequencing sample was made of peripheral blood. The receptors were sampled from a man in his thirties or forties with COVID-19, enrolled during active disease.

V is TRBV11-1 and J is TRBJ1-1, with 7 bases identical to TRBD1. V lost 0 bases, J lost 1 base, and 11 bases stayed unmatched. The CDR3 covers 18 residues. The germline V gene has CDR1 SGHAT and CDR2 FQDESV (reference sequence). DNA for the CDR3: TGTGCCAGCAGCTTAGCGTTGAAGGGGGCGAGGAGGAACACTGAAGCTTTCTTT. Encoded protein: CASSLALKGARRNTEAFF.

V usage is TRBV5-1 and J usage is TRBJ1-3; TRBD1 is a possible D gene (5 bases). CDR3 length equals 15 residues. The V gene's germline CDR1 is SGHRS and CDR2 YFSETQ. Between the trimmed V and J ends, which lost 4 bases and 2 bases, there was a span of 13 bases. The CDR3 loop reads CASSPGHETGNTIYF. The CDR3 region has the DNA TGCGCCAGCAGCCCCGGACATGAAACTGGAAACACCATATATTTT.

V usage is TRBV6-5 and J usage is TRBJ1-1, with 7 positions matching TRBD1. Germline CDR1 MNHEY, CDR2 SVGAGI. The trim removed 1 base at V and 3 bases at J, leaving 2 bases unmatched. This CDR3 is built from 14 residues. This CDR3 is CASSYLGGDTEAFF. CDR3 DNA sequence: TGTGCCAGCAGTTACTTAGGGGGCGACACTGAAGCTTTCTTT.

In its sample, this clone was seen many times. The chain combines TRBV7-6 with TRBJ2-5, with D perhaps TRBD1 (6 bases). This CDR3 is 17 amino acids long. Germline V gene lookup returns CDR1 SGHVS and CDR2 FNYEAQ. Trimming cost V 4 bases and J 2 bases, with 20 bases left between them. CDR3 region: CASSSEPDSTPQETQYF. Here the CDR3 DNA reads TGTGCCAGCAGCTCCGAACCGGACAGTACCCCGCAAGAGACCCAGTACTTC.

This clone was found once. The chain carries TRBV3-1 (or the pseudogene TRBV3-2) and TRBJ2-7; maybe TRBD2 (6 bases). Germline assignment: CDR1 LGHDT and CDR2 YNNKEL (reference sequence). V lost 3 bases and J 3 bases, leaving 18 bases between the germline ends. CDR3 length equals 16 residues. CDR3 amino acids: CASSQLGGYSRYEQYF. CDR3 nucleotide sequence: TGTGCCAGCAGCCAGCTAGGAGGGTATTCTCGCTACGAGCAGTACTTC.

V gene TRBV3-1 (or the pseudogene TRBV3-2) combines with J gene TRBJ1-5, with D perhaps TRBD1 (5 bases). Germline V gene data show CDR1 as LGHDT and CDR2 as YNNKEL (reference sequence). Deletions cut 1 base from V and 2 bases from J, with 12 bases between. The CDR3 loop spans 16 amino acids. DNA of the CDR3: TGTGCCAGCAGCCAAGGGGTGCAGGGCGGCAATCAGCCCCAGCATTTT. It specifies CASSQGVQGGNQPQHF.

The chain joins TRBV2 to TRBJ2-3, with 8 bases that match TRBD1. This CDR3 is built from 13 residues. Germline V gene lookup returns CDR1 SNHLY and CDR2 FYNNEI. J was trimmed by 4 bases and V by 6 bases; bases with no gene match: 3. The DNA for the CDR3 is TGTGCCAGCAGACAGGGGGAAGCAGATACGCAGTATTTT. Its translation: CASRQGEADTQYF.

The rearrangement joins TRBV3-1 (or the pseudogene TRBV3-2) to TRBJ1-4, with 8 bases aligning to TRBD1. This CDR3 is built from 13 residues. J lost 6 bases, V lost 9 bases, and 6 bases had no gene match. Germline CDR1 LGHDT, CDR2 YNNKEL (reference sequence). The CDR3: CASSGGMHEKLFF. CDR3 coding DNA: TGTGCCAGTTCAGGGGGCATGCATGAAAAACTGTTTTTT.

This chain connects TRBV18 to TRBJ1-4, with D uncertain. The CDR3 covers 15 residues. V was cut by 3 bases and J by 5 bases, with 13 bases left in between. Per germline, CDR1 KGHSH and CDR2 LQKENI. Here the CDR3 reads CASSPGQTGNEKLFF. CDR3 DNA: TGTGCCAGCTCACCGGGTCAAACGGGGAATGAAAAACTGTTTTTT.

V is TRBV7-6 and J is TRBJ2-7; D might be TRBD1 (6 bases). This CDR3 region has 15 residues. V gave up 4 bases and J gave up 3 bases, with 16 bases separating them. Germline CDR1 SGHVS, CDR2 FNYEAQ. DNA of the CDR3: TGTGCCAGCAGCTCACACAAGGACAGCTACTACGAGCAGTACTTC. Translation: CASSSHKDSYYEQYF.

CDR3 protein: CASSLASGGLYNEQFF. The CDR3, as DNA: TGTGCCAGCAGCTTAGCTAGCGGGGGATTATACAATGAGCAGTTCTTC. J is TRBJ2-1 and V is TRBV7-2; 9 bases fit TRBD2. The J segment lost 4 bases and the V segment lost 0 bases, leaving 4 bases of the junction unmatched. Germline CDR1 SGHTA, CDR2 FQGNSA. CDR3 size: 16 residues.

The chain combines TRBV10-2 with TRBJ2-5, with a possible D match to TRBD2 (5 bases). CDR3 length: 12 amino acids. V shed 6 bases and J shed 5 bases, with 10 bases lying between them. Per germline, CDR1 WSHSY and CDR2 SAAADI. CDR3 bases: TGCGCCAGCAGCGTTAGAGGGGAGACCCAGTACTTC. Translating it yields CASSVRGETQYF.

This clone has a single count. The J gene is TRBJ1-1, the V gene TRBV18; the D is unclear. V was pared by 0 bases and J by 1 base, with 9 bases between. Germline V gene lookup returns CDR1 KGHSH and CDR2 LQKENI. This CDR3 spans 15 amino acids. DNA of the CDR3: TGTGCCAGCTCACCACCCGCAGGCTCGAACACTGAAGCTTTCTTT. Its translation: CASSPPAGSNTEAFF.

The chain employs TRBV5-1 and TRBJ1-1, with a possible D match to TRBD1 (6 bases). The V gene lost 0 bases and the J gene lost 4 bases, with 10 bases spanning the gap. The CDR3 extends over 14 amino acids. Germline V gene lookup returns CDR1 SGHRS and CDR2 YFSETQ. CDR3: CASSLEGGSTEAFF. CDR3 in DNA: TGCGCCAGCAGCTTGGAGGGGGGGAGCACTGAAGCTTTCTTT.

The CDR3 region is CASSEGLVSYEQYF. Written as DNA, the CDR3 is TGTGCCAGCAGTGAAGGCCTAGTTTCCTACGAGCAGTACTTC. This sequence joins TRBV6-1 and TRBJ2-7, with D unresolved. The CDR3 length is 14 residues. V was cut by 1 base and J by 1 base, with 8 bases left in between. Germline V gene data show CDR1 as MNHNS and CDR2 as SASEGT.

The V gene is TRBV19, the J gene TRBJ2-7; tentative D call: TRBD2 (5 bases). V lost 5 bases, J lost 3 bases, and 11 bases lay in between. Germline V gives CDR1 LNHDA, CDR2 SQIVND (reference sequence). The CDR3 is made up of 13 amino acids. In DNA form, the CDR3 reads TGTGCCAGTAGTCCACTCGGGGTCTACGAGCAGTACTTC. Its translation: CASSPLGVYEQYF.

The CDR3 loop reads CASSYRDGEAFF. CDR3 DNA: TGTGCCAGCAGTTACCGAGATGGTGAAGCTTTCTTT. The J gene is TRBJ1-1, the V gene TRBV6-5; D uncertain. This CDR3 spans 12 amino acids. Germline CDR1 and CDR2: MNHEY and SVGAGI. Trimming left V 2 bases short and J 7 bases short, with 8 bases between.

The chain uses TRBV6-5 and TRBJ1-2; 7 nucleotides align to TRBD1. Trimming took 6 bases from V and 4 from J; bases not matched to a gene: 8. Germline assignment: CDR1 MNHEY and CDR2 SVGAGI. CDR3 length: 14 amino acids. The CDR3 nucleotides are TGTGCCAGCAGAGACAACGGACAGGTCTATGGCTACACCTTC. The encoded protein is CASRDNGQVYGYTF.

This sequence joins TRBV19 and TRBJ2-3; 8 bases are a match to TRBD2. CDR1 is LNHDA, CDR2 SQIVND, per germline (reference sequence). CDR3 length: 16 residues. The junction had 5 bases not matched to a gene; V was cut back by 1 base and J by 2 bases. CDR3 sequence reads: CASSIASGGNTDTQYF. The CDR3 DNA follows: TGTGCCAGTAGTATAGCCAGCGGGGGCAACACAGATACGCAGTATTTT.

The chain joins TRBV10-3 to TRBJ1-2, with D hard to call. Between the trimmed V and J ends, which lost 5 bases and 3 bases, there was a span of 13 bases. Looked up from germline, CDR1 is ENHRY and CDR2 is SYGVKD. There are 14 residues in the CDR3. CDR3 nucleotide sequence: TGTGCCATCAGTAGCCCGGGTGGTTACTATGGCTACACCTTC. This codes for CAISSPGGYYGYTF.

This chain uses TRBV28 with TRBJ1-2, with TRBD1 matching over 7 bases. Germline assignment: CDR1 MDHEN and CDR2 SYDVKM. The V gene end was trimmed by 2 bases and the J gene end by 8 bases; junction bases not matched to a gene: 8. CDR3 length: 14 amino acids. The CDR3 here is CASSLGQGVVGYTF. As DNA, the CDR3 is TGTGCCAGCAGTTTAGGGCAGGGGGTGGTCGGCTACACCTTC.

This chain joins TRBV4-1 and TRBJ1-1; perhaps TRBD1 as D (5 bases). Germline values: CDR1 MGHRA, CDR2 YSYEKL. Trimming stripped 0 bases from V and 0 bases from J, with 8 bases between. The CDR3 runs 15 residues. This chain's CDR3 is CASSQETVMNTEAFF. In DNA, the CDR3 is TGCGCCAGCAGCCAAGAGACAGTGATGAACACTGAAGCTTTCTTT.

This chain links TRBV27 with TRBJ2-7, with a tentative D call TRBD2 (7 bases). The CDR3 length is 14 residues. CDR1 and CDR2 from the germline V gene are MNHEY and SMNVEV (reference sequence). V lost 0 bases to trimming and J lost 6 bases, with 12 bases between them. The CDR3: CASSLSVRGGEQYF. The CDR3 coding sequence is TGTGCCAGCAGTTTATCGGTGAGGGGGGGCGAGCAGTACTTC.